A selection of T cell receptor beta chains follows, all from one sample in a study of cytomegalovirus exposure and HLA in healthy donors. Libraries were prepared by immunoSEQ multiplex PCR; TCRdb keeps only in-frame clonotypes and omits some of them. The sample contains over 200,000 clones, 82% of which appear only once. Sample: PBMCs. Receptors were obtained from a woman in her 40s in good health and CMV-seropositive. Each CDR3 is given with its conserved first and last residue. D genes are given only for firm matches. A clone size is listed for some rows: how often the clone was seen (once, few, many), or a class if it is expanded.

d_gene	v_gene	abundance	j_gene	CDR3aa	CDR3nt
-	TRBV5-4	-	TRBJ1-4	CASSLLHEKLFF	TGTGCCAGCAGCCTACTACATGAAAAACTGTTTTTT
-	TRBV5-4	-	TRBJ2-3	CASRQGTDTQYF	TGTGCCAGCCGGCAGGGGACAGATACGCAGTATTTT
TRBD2	TRBV13	-	TRBJ2-2	CASSPSTSPPGELFF	TGTGCCAGCAGCCCGTCGACTAGCCCCCCCGGGGAGCTGTTTTTT
TRBD2	TRBV4-3	-	TRBJ2-3	CASSQGWRGDTDTQYF	TGCGCCAGCAGCCAGGGCTGGCGGGGGGACACAGATACGCAGTATTTT
-	TRBV7-9	few	TRBJ1-4	CASSFGGGEKLFF	TGTGCCAGCAGCTTCGGGGGAGGCGAAAAACTGTTTTTT
TRBD1	TRBV9	-	TRBJ1-1	CASSPADREAFF	TGTGCCAGCAGCCCCGCGGACAGGGAGGCTTTCTTT
-	TRBV30	-	TRBJ1-1	CAWSSTGSTEAFF	TGTGCCTGGAGTTCTACAGGGAGCACTGAAGCTTTCTTT
-	TRBV11-3	-	TRBJ1-4	CASSLGTGTNEKLFF	TGTGCCAGCAGCTTAGGCACAGGGACTAATGAAAAACTGTTTTTT
-	TRBV5-1	-	TRBJ2-1	CASSLLRPGYNEQFF	TGCGCCAGCAGCTTGCTTCGACCGGGGTACAATGAGCAGTTCTTC
-	TRBV7-2	-	TRBJ2-7	CASSDPTTAAPYEQYF	TGTGCCAGCAGCGACCCTACCACAGCGGCGCCCTACGAGCAGTACTTC
TRBD1	TRBV11-3	-	TRBJ1-2	CASSPRTGNYGYTF	TGTGCCAGCAGCCCCCGGACAGGGAACTATGGCTACACCTTC
TRBD2	TRBV12-5	-	TRBJ2-7	CASGLSLAGGGEQYF	TGTGCTAGTGGTTTGTCCCTAGCGGGAGGCGGGGAGCAGTACTTC
-	TRBV27	-	TRBJ1-1	CASSFQGRGTEAFF	TGTGCCAGCAGTTTTCAGGGTAGGGGCACTGAAGCTTTCTTT
TRBD2	TRBV19	once	TRBJ2-3	CASSPRGAGGRQDTQYF	TGTGCCAGTAGTCCCCGGGGAGCGGGGGGGCGCCAAGATACGCAGTATTTT
-	TRBV28	-	TRBJ1-1	CASSLSGWNTEAFF	TGTGCCAGCAGTTTATCGGGTTGGAATACTGAAGCTTTCTTT
TRBD1	TRBV2	few	TRBJ1-2	CASLDRSNYGYTF	TGTGCCAGCCTGGACAGGTCTAACTATGGCTACACCTTC
-	TRBV19	-	TRBJ1-5	CASSILNSGQPQHF	TGTGCCAGTAGTATATTGAACAGTGGACAGCCCCAGCATTTT
-	TRBV7-8	few	TRBJ1-2	CASTTEIGGVDGYTF	TGTGCCAGCACCACTGAGATTGGCGGCGTTGATGGCTACACCTTC
TRBD2	TRBV5-6	-	TRBJ2-3	CASSLAGGSTDTQYF	TGTGCCAGCAGCTTGGCGGGGGGAAGCACAGATACGCAGTATTTT
-	TRBV27	-	TRBJ2-5	CASSLSLDTKTQYF	TGTGCCAGCAGTTTATCCCTGGACACGAAGACCCAGTACTTC
-	TRBV14	-	TRBJ1-6	CASSLGNNSPLHF	TGTGCCAGCAGCCTCGGGAATAATTCACCCCTCCACTTT
-	TRBV7-9	-	TRBJ1-2	CASSRPGVYGYTF	TGTGCCAGCAGCCGCCCGGGGGTCTATGGCTACACCTTC
-	TRBV23-1	-	TRBJ1-2	CASSRTDFYGYTF	TGCGCCAGCAGCAGGACAGATTTCTATGGCTACACCTTC
TRBD2	TRBV4-1	-	TRBJ2-3	CASSLSGLAGSTDTQYF	TGCGCCAGCAGCCTATCCGGACTAGCGGGGAGCACAGATACGCAGTATTTT
-	TRBV5-1	-	TRBJ1-1	CASSFGRRGNTEAFF	TGCGCCAGCAGCTTCGGACGGAGGGGTAACACTGAAGCTTTCTTT
TRBD1	TRBV6-5	-	TRBJ1-2	CASRMSGQGLGYTF	TGTGCCAGCCGTATGTCGGGACAGGGGCTTGGCTACACCTTC
-	TRBV6-6	few	TRBJ1-6	CASRTLGGSYNSPLHF	TGTGCCAGCAGGACACTAGGGGGCTCCTATAATTCACCCCTCCACTTT